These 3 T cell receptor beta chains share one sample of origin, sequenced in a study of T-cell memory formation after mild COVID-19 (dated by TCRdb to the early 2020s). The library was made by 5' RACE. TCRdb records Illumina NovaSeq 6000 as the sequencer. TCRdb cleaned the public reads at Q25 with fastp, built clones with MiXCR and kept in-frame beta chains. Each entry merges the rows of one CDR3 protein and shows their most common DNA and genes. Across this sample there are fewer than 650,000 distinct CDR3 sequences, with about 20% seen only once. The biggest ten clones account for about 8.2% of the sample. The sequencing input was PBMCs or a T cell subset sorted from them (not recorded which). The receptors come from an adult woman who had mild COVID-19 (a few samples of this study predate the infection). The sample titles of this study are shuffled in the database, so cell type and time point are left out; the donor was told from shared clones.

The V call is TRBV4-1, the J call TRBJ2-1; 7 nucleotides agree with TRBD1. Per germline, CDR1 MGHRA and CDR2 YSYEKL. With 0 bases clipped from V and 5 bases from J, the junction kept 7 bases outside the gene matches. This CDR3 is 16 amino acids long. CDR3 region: CASSQDEGAGHNEQFF. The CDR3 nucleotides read TGCGCCAGCAGCCAAGACGAGGGGGCCGGGCACAATGAGCAGTTCTTC.

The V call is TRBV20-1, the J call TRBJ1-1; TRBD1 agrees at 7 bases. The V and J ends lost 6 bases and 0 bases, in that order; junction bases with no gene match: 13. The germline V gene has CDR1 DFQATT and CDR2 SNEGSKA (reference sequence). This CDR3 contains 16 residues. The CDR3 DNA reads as TGCAGTGCAACAGACAGGGCCCGACCTTTGAACACTGAAGCTTTCTTT. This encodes CSATDRARPLNTEAFF.

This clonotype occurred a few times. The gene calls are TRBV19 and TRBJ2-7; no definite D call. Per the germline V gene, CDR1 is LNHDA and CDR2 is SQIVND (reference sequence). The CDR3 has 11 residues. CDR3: CVQRCCYEQYF. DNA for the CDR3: TGTGTCCAGCGTTGTTGCTACGAGCAGTACTTC.